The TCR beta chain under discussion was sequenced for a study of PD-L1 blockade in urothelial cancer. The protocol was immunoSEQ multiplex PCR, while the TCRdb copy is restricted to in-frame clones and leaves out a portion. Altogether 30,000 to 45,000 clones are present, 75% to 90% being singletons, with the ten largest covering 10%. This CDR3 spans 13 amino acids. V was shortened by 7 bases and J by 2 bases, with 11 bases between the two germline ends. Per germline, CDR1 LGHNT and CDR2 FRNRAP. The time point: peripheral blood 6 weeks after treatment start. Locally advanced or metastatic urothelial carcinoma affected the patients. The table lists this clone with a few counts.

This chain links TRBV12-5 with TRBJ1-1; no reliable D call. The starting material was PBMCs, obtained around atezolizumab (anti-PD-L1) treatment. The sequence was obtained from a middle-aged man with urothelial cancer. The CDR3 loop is CASASGANTEAFF. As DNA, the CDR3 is TGTGCTAGTGCGTCCGGAGCCAACACTGAAGCTTTCTTT.